A selection of T cell receptor beta chains follows, all from one sample in a study of cytomegalovirus exposure and HLA in healthy donors. The assay was immunoSEQ multiplex PCR, and TCRdb's table has in-frame clones only and misses some. The table has under 200,000 clones, around 68% seen once. Sequencing input: PBMCs. Receptor source: a man aged 50 or older in good health and CMV-seronegative. Both conserved end residues are part of each CDR3. Fields, in order: J gene, clone size, V gene, D gene, CDR3 protein, CDR3 DNA. D genes are given only for firm matches. Clone size appears in some rows only: once, few, many, or a class for an expanded clone.

j_call: TRBJ1-4; clone_size: NA; v_call: TRBV5-1; d_call: TRBD1; cdr3_aa: CASSSGQINEKLFF; cdr3_nt: TGCGCCAGCAGCTCGGGACAGATTAATGAAAAACTGTTTTTT
j_call: TRBJ1-1; clone_size: NA; v_call: TRBV19; d_call: NA; cdr3_aa: CANFPVVSGLPNTEAFF; cdr3_nt: TGTGCCAATTTCCCCGTGGTTTCGGGACTCCCGAACACTGAAGCTTTCTTT
j_call: TRBJ2-7; clone_size: NA; v_call: TRBV7-9; d_call: NA; cdr3_aa: CASSLGDNFPLSYEQYF; cdr3_nt: TGTGCCAGCAGCTTAGGGGACAACTTCCCCCTCTCCTACGAGCAGTACTTC
j_call: TRBJ2-7; clone_size: NA; v_call: TRBV5-6; d_call: TRBD1; cdr3_aa: CASSSRDRGFHEQYF; cdr3_nt: TGTGCCAGCAGCTCCCGGGACAGGGGTTTCCACGAGCAGTACTTC
j_call: TRBJ1-2; clone_size: NA; v_call: TRBV28; d_call: NA; cdr3_aa: CASSSIYRRANYGYTF; cdr3_nt: TGTGCCAGCAGTTCCATATACAGGAGAGCTAACTATGGCTACACCTTC
j_call: TRBJ1-2; clone_size: NA; v_call: TRBV11-2; d_call: TRBD1; cdr3_aa: CASSPTGGGGYTF; cdr3_nt: TGTGCCAGCAGCCCGACAGGGGGCGGCGGCTACACCTTC
j_call: TRBJ2-3; clone_size: NA; v_call: TRBV5-5; d_call: NA; cdr3_aa: CASSFPGRATDTQYF; cdr3_nt: TGTGCCAGCAGCTTCCCCGGCAGGGCGACAGATACGCAGTATTTT
j_call: TRBJ2-1; clone_size: NA; v_call: TRBV6-6; d_call: TRBD1; cdr3_aa: CASSSLQGSHEQFF; cdr3_nt: TGTGCCAGCAGTTCACTACAGGGGAGCCATGAGCAGTTCTTC
j_call: TRBJ1-1; clone_size: NA; v_call: TRBV7-9; d_call: NA; cdr3_aa: CASSARDSAFTEAFF; cdr3_nt: TGTGCCAGCAGCGCGCGGGACTCCGCCTTCACTGAAGCTTTCTTT
j_call: TRBJ1-2; clone_size: once; v_call: TRBV28; d_call: TRBD1; cdr3_aa: CASSSTGGGYTF; cdr3_nt: TGTGCCAGCAGCTCGACAGGGGGCGGCTACACCTTC
j_call: TRBJ2-7; clone_size: NA; v_call: TRBV5-4; d_call: TRBD1; cdr3_aa: CASSLSRGSYEQYF; cdr3_nt: TGTGCCAGCAGCTTGAGCAGGGGGTCCTACGAGCAGTACTTC
j_call: TRBJ2-7; clone_size: few; v_call: TRBV20-1; d_call: NA; cdr3_aa: CSAWRGREQYF; cdr3_nt: TGCAGTGCCTGGCGGGGGCGGGAGCAGTACTTC
j_call: TRBJ1-3; clone_size: NA; v_call: TRBV11-2; d_call: NA; cdr3_aa: CASSPRPAGSGNTIYF; cdr3_nt: TGTGCCAGCAGCCCAAGGCCGGCGGGGTCCGGAAACACCATATATTTT
j_call: TRBJ1-4; clone_size: NA; v_call: TRBV5-1; d_call: NA; cdr3_aa: CASSRGTTNEKLFF; cdr3_nt: TGCGCCAGCAGTAGGGGGACAACTAATGAAAAACTGTTTTTT
j_call: TRBJ1-1; clone_size: few; v_call: TRBV15; d_call: NA; cdr3_aa: CATSRGRQDEGDTEAFF; cdr3_nt: TGTGCCACCAGCAGAGGGCGGCAGGACGAGGGGGACACTGAAGCTTTCTTT
j_call: TRBJ2-7; clone_size: NA; v_call: TRBV28; d_call: TRBD1; cdr3_aa: CASSLTGNEQYF; cdr3_nt: TGTGCCAGCAGTTTGACAGGGAACGAGCAGTACTTC
j_call: TRBJ1-3; clone_size: few; v_call: TRBV7-6; d_call: TRBD1; cdr3_aa: CASSLGTGGSGNTIYF; cdr3_nt: TGTGCCAGCAGCTTAGGGACAGGGGGCTCTGGAAACACCATATATTTT
j_call: TRBJ2-2; clone_size: NA; v_call: TRBV18; d_call: TRBD1; cdr3_aa: CASSPPPGQGDTGELFF; cdr3_nt: TGTGCCAGCTCACCACCCCCGGGACAGGGGGACACCGGGGAGCTGTTTTTT
j_call: TRBJ1-3; clone_size: NA; v_call: TRBV5-1; d_call: TRBD1; cdr3_aa: CASSEQGAGVLGNTIYF; cdr3_nt: TGCGCCAGCAGCGAACAGGGGGCAGGAGTGCTTGGAAACACCATATATTTT
j_call: TRBJ1-6; clone_size: NA; v_call: TRBV6-5; d_call: TRBD1; cdr3_aa: CASSYRETGVSPLHF; cdr3_nt: TGTGCCAGCAGTTACCGAGAGACAGGGGTCTCACCCCTCCACTTT
j_call: TRBJ1-6; clone_size: NA; v_call: TRBV6-1; d_call: NA; cdr3_aa: CASSEVNRYNSPLHF; cdr3_nt: TGTGCCAGCAGTGAAGTAAACAGATATAATTCACCCCTCCACTTT
j_call: TRBJ2-2; clone_size: NA; v_call: TRBV4-1; d_call: TRBD1; cdr3_aa: CASSKSGPRDSGTGELFF; cdr3_nt: TGCGCCAGCAGCAAATCCGGTCCCCGGGACAGTGGGACCGGGGAGCTGTTTTTT
j_call: TRBJ2-5; clone_size: NA; v_call: TRBV18; d_call: TRBD2; cdr3_aa: CASSPRGLAMGETQYF; cdr3_nt: TGTGCCAGCTCACCACGTGGACTAGCCATGGGGGAGACCCAGTACTTC
j_call: TRBJ2-3; clone_size: NA; v_call: TRBV5-6; d_call: NA; cdr3_aa: CASSLDLTDTQYF; cdr3_nt: TGTGCCAGCAGCTTGGATCTCACAGATACGCAGTATTTT
j_call: TRBJ2-1; clone_size: NA; v_call: TRBV6-1; d_call: TRBD1; cdr3_aa: CASRTTGVSYNEQFF; cdr3_nt: TGTGCCAGCAGAACAACAGGGGTCTCCTACAATGAGCAGTTCTTC
j_call: TRBJ2-3; clone_size: NA; v_call: TRBV5-6; d_call: TRBD2; cdr3_aa: CASSFRTSGGADTQYF; cdr3_nt: TGTGCCAGCAGCTTTCGGACTAGCGGGGGGGCAGATACGCAGTATTTT
j_call: TRBJ2-3; clone_size: NA; v_call: TRBV2; d_call: TRBD2; cdr3_aa: CASSGSGGTDTQYF; cdr3_nt: TGTGCCAGCAGTGGTAGCGGGGGCACAGATACGCAGTATTTT
j_call: TRBJ2-1; clone_size: few; v_call: TRBV5-1; d_call: TRBD2; cdr3_aa: CASSLAPTSIYNEQFF; cdr3_nt: TGCGCCAGCAGCTTGGCCCCGACTAGCATCTACAATGAGCAGTTCTTC
j_call: TRBJ2-7; clone_size: few; v_call: TRBV27; d_call: NA; cdr3_aa: CASLPVPSSYEQYF; cdr3_nt: TGTGCCAGCCTCCCGGTCCCAAGCTCCTACGAGCAGTACTTC
j_call: TRBJ2-4; clone_size: NA; v_call: TRBV19; d_call: NA; cdr3_aa: CASSDGFLAKNIQYF; cdr3_nt: TGTGCCAGTAGCGACGGGTTCTTAGCCAAAAACATTCAGTACTTC
j_call: TRBJ2-2; clone_size: NA; v_call: TRBV7-2; d_call: NA; cdr3_aa: CASSPRTDSNTGELFF; cdr3_nt: TGTGCCAGCAGCCCACGGACAGATTCTAACACCGGGGAGCTGTTTTTT
j_call: TRBJ1-2; clone_size: once; v_call: TRBV27; d_call: NA; cdr3_aa: CASSFWRGGYGYTF; cdr3_nt: TGTGCCAGCAGTTTTTGGAGGGGGGGCTATGGCTACACCTTC
j_call: TRBJ1-1; clone_size: NA; v_call: TRBV29-1; d_call: TRBD1; cdr3_aa: CSVKGTGGVNTEAFF; cdr3_nt: TGCAGCGTAAAAGGGACAGGGGGCGTGAACACTGAGGCTTTCTTT
j_call: TRBJ1-2; clone_size: few; v_call: TRBV19; d_call: NA; cdr3_aa: CASTERDIYGYTF; cdr3_nt: TGTGCCAGTACCGAGCGGGACATCTATGGCTACACCTTC
j_call: TRBJ1-5; clone_size: NA; v_call: TRBV2; d_call: NA; cdr3_aa: CASSGQVVNQPQHF; cdr3_nt: TGTGCCAGCAGTGGACAGGTCGTCAATCAGCCCCAGCATTTT
j_call: TRBJ1-1; clone_size: NA; v_call: TRBV2; d_call: NA; cdr3_aa: CASSGTSGNVAEAFF; cdr3_nt: TGTGCCAGCAGTGGTACCTCAGGGAATGTCGCTGAAGCTTTCTTT
j_call: TRBJ2-7; clone_size: NA; v_call: TRBV2; d_call: TRBD2; cdr3_aa: CASRDPRRGSSYEQYF; cdr3_nt: TGTGCCAGCAGAGACCCTCGGCGGGGGAGCTCCTACGAGCAGTACTTC
j_call: TRBJ1-1; clone_size: NA; v_call: TRBV2; d_call: NA; cdr3_aa: CASGTQEYTEAFF; cdr3_nt: TGTGCCAGCGGGACACAGGAATACACTGAAGCTTTCTTT
j_call: TRBJ2-2; clone_size: NA; v_call: TRBV27; d_call: NA; cdr3_aa: CASSPGGRTGELFF; cdr3_nt: TGTGCCAGCAGCCCCGGGGGACGTACCGGGGAGCTGTTTTTT